Listed below are T cell receptor beta chains from one sample, sequenced in a study of CD8+ T cells in alopecia areata. Repertoires were generated with immunoSEQ multiplex PCR, while TCRdb's copy carries only in-frame clones and drops some. The sample yields about 120,000 clones, 58% seen once. The input for sequencing was CD8+ T cells sorted from blood, taken at week 4, from a patient treated with tofacitinib. These receptors originate from a human donor with alopecia areata. Both conserved end residues are part of each CDR3. The order of the fields is CDR3 protein, CDR3 DNA, V gene, J gene, clone size, D gene. A D gene is named only where the DNA matches it firmly. Clone size is stated in some rows and not others, as once, few, many or a class when expanded.

CASSLSFPNTDTQYF	TGTGCCAGCAGTTTGTCTTTCCCGAACACAGATACGCAGTATTTT	TRBV27	TRBJ2-3	.	.
CAWSGGAAINEKLFF	TGTGCCTGGAGTGGCGGGGCAGCGATTAATGAAAAACTGTTTTTT	TRBV30	TRBJ1-4	once	.
CASSLAAGEGTDTQYF	TGTGCCAGCAGCTTGGCCGCCGGGGAAGGCACAGATACGCAGTATTTT	TRBV5-6	TRBJ2-3	few	.
CASRRPGQALMNTEAFF	TGTGCCAGTAGACGACCGGGACAGGCACTGATGAACACTGAAGCTTTCTTT	TRBV19	TRBJ1-1	.	TRBD1
CASSSGLGFYEQYF	TGTGCCAGCAGTTCAGGTTTGGGGTTCTACGAGCAGTACTTC	TRBV27	TRBJ2-7	.	.
CASSLEPTGIGEAFF	TGTGCCAGCAGCTTAGAACCCACAGGGATAGGTGAAGCTTTCTTT	TRBV7-9	TRBJ1-1	.	.
CASSEMAIYEQYF	TGTGCCAGCAGTGAGATGGCTATCTACGAGCAGTACTTC	TRBV2	TRBJ2-7	.	.
CSSTLVYTF	TGCAGTTCGACGCTCGTCTACACCTTC	TRBV20-1	TRBJ1-2	few	.
CSVPYQETQYF	TGCAGCGTTCCGTACCAAGAGACCCAGTACTTC	TRBV29-1	TRBJ2-5	few	.
CASSLERGQPQHF	TGTGCCAGCAGCTTAGAACGGGGCCAGCCCCAGCATTTT	TRBV13	TRBJ1-5	once	.
CAWSPGERLYEQFF	TGTGCCTGGAGCCCCGGGGAGCGGCTTTATGAGCAGTTCTTC	TRBV30	TRBJ2-1	.	.
CASSLVGTGLDYEQYF	TGTGCCAGCAGTTTAGTTGGGACAGGGTTGGACTACGAGCAGTACTTC	TRBV27	TRBJ2-7	.	TRBD1
CASFRPGGLPEAFF	TGTGCCAGCTTCAGGCCAGGAGGGTTGCCAGAAGCTTTCTTT	TRBV11-2	TRBJ1-1	few	.
CASSQDLTEGSVYYGYTF	TGTGCCAGCAGCCAAGATTTGACTGAGGGGTCGGTTTACTATGGCTACACCTTC	TRBV4-2	TRBJ1-2	.	.
CASSPGGGWVYEQYF	TGCGCCAGCAGCCCGGGAGGAGGGTGGGTCTACGAGCAGTACTTC	TRBV4-1	TRBJ2-7	.	TRBD2
CAIKEEGLAKNIQYF	TGTGCCATCAAAGAGGAGGGATTAGCCAAAAACATTCAGTACTTC	TRBV10-3	TRBJ2-4	.	.
CASRLLSGGGYTYEQYF	TGCGCCAGCAGGCTGCTGTCCGGCGGGGGGTATACCTACGAGCAGTACTTC	TRBV5-1	TRBJ2-7	.	TRBD2
CASSLFQGAQVENGYTF	TGTGCCAGCAGCTTGTTCCAGGGGGCGCAGGTAGAGAATGGCTACACCTTC	TRBV7-2	TRBJ1-2	.	TRBD1
CSVGVNEQFF	TGCAGCGTCGGAGTGAATGAGCAGTTCTTC	TRBV29-1	TRBJ2-1	.	.
CSVVLGDTEAFF	TGCAGCGTTGTACTGGGGGACACTGAAGCTTTCTTT	TRBV29-1	TRBJ1-1	.	.
CASSYLPRGGNSPLHF	TGTGCCAGCAGTTACCTCCCTAGGGGAGGCAATTCACCCCTCCACTTT	TRBV6-5	TRBJ1-6	few	.
CASSSVHGLAEVETQYF	TGCGCCAGCAGCTCCGTCCACGGACTAGCCGAGGTGGAGACCCAGTACTTC	TRBV5-1	TRBJ2-5	.	TRBD2
CSVERRTQYF	TGCAGCGTTGAGCGGAGGACGCAGTATTTT	TRBV29-1	TRBJ2-3	few	.
CASRPDTGELFF	TGCGCCAGCAGACCCGACACCGGGGAGCTGTTTTTT	TRBV4-3	TRBJ2-2	.	.
CASRNRDSSYEQYF	TGTGCCAGCAGAAACAGGGACAGCTCCTACGAGCAGTACTTC	TRBV25-1	TRBJ2-7	.	TRBD1
CASSVVPSYEQYF	TGTGCCAGCAGCGTAGTCCCCTCCTACGAGCAGTACTTC	TRBV9	TRBJ2-7	.	.
CASRGRGNEQFF	TGTGCCAGCCGGGGGAGGGGAAATGAGCAGTTCTTC	TRBV11-2	TRBJ2-1	.	TRBD2
CASFLVGDTGELFF	TGTGCCAGCTTCCTGGTCGGAGACACCGGGGAGCTGTTTTTT	TRBV7-9	TRBJ2-2	.	.
CASSPSHSHPKNYGYTF	TGCGCCAGCAGTCCCTCCCACAGCCACCCAAAAAACTATGGCTACACCTTC	TRBV23-1	TRBJ1-2	.	.
CASSLGFNTEAFF	TGTGCCAGCAGCTTAGGGTTCAACACTGAAGCTTTCTTT	TRBV7-2	TRBJ1-1	.	.
CASSVWGWADQETQYF	TGTGCCAGCAGCGTATGGGGGTGGGCAGACCAAGAGACCCAGTACTTC	TRBV9	TRBJ2-5	.	.
CAWSQGQMNEQFF	TGTGCCTGGAGTCAGGGACAGATGAATGAGCAGTTCTTC	TRBV30	TRBJ2-1	few	TRBD1
CSVRGRDRGSYEQYF	TGCAGCGTTCGTGGCCGGGACAGGGGGTCCTACGAGCAGTACTTC	TRBV29-1	TRBJ2-7	few	TRBD1
CAWGLAYEQYF	TGTGCCTGGGGACTAGCCTACGAGCAGTACTTC	TRBV30	TRBJ2-7	.	TRBD2
CSGRVSEGLDEQYF	TGCAGCGGGCGGGTGAGTGAGGGGCTCGACGAGCAGTACTTC	TRBV29-1	TRBJ2-7	few	.
CASSLVSRGSPLHF	TGTGCCAGCAGCTTAGTATCCAGGGGTTCACCCCTCCACTTT	TRBV11-2	TRBJ1-6	.	.
CASSARLAGGPYEQYF	TGCGCCAGCAGCGCCCGTCTAGCGGGGGGCCCCTACGAGCAGTACTTC	TRBV4-3	TRBJ2-7	once	TRBD2
CSVGHPNTGELFF	TGCAGCGTTGGGCACCCGAACACCGGGGAGCTGTTTTTT	TRBV29-1	TRBJ2-2	.	.
CASSDRGDLRQPQHF	TGTGCCAGTAGTGACCGCGGGGACCTTAGACAGCCCCAGCATTTT	TRBV19	TRBJ1-5	.	.
CASSQGGGYEQYF	TGTGCCAGCAGTCAGGGAGGGGGGTACGAGCAGTACTTC	TRBV25-1	TRBJ2-7	.	.
CSVPGPGGGYTF	TGCAGCGTACCGGGGCCCGGTGGTGGCTACACCTTC	TRBV29-1	TRBJ1-2	.	.
CASSLGERNSPLHF	TGTGCCAGCAGCTTAGGGGAGAGGAATTCACCCCTCCACTTT	TRBV7-9	TRBJ1-6	.	.
CAWSVGSDFMNTEAFF	TGTGCCTGGAGTGTAGGCAGCGACTTTATGAACACTGAAGCTTTCTTT	TRBV30	TRBJ1-1	few	.
CAWGQGSTDTQYF	TGTGCCTGGGGCCAGGGAAGCACAGATACGCAGTATTTT	TRBV30	TRBJ2-3	few	.
CSATRPSPGDTQYF	TGCAGCGCGACTCGTCCCAGCCCTGGGGATACGCAGTATTTT	TRBV29-1	TRBJ2-3	.	.